Listed here are 30 T cell receptor beta chains from one sample, sequenced in a study of Graves' ophthalmopathy and Graves' hyperthyroidism. CDR3 regions of TCR beta were amplified from RNA transcripts. Investigators did first-round RT-PCR with HTBI primers, then second-round multiplex PCR. TCRdb redid the calling of the multiplex PCR reads with MiXCR, one entry per CDR3 protein. The sample lists roughly 60,000 distinct CDR3 sequences, 45% to 55% occurring once. Sequencing was done on a sample of peripheral blood. These receptors all come from an adult woman with Graves' ophthalmopathy.

The chain couples TRBV7-8 to TRBJ1-1, with D possibly matching TRBD1 (6 bases). Germline-derived CDR1 and CDR2 are SGHVS and FQNEAQ. V dropped 0 bases and J dropped 12 bases, with 8 bases sitting between them. This CDR3 region has 11 residues. CDR3 residues: CASSLAGGTFF. The CDR3, as DNA: TGTGCCAGCAGCTTAGCAGGGGGTACTTTCTTT.

The chain is built from TRBV20-1 and TRBJ2-1; 7 nucleotides agree with TRBD2. CDR3 length: 13 amino acids. V shed 2 bases and J 7 bases; nucleotides not matched to a gene: 5. The germline V gene has CDR1 DFQATT and CDR2 SNEGSKA (reference sequence). CDR3 loop: CSARWDGGNEQFF. CDR3 nucleotide sequence: TGCAGTGCTAGATGGGACGGGGGGAATGAGCAGTTCTTC.

This clonotype was detected many times. The chain links TRBV15 to TRBJ2-5; no clear D gene. The V gene lost 0 bases and the J gene lost 5 bases, with 7 bases spanning the gap. In germline, CDR1 is LNHNV, CDR2 YYDKDF (reference sequence). The CDR3 length is 13 residues. The CDR3 DNA sequence: TGTGCCACCAGCAGAGATTCTCAGGAGACCCAGTACTTC. It yields the protein CATSRDSQETQYF.

V and J are TRBV7-9 and TRBJ2-5; 11 positions match TRBD1. This CDR3 spans 14 amino acids. The germline V gene has CDR1 SEHNR and CDR2 FQNEAQ (reference sequence). Trimming removed 3 bases from V and 7 bases from J; junction bases left unmatched: 4. CDR3 sequence: CASSLAGTGGTQYF. The CDR3 coding sequence is TGTGCCAGCAGCTTGGCGGGGACAGGGGGGACCCAGTACTTC.

About this clonotype: One end of the junction fails to match germline, which may point to a read error. The V gene is TRBV7-2, the J gene TRBJ2-5; D assignment may be TRBD1 or TRBD2 (5 bases each). The CDR3 is made up of 16 amino acids. Germline V lookup: CDR1 SGHTA, CDR2 FQGNSA. CDR3 bases: TGTGCCAGCAACTTAGGACGGGGCGCGAACAAGAGAAACCAGTACTTC. This translates into CASNLGRGANKRNQYF.

This clonotype has at least ten counts. This sequence joins TRBV3-1 and TRBJ2-7; D unresolved. Germline V gives CDR1 LGHDT, CDR2 YNNKEL (reference sequence). The CDR3 extends over 12 amino acids. Trimming removed 0 bases from V and 6 bases from J, with 6 bases in between. CDR3 bases: TGTGCCAGCAGCCAAGATCCGGCCGAGCAGTACTTC. Encoded protein: CASSQDPAEQYF.

This clonotype was recorded many times. The rearrangement joins TRBV20-1 to TRBJ2-3; D may match TRBD1 or TRBD2 (5 bases each). The CDR3 covers 11 residues. Germline CDR1 is DFQATT and CDR2 is SNEGSKA (reference sequence). Deletions cut 7 bases from V and 2 bases from J, with 7 bases between. The CDR3 DNA is TGCAGTGGGGGGACCACAGATACGCAGTATTTT. This encodes CSGGTTDTQYF.

This chain connects TRBV7-2 to TRBJ1-4; a possible D gene is TRBD1 (6 bases). Germline V gives CDR1 SGHTA, CDR2 FQGNSA. V lost 4 bases to trimming and J lost 7 bases, with 13 bases between them. CDR3 length equals 14 residues. The DNA for the CDR3 is TGTGCCAGCAGCTCCTTGGGGGGCGGTGAAAAACTGTTTTTT. Its protein product is CASSSLGGGEKLFF.

This clonotype was seen a single time. This chain links TRBV7-4 with TRBJ2-7, with TRBD2 identical over 7 bases. Germline trimming cut 6 bases from V and 0 bases from J; bases unmatched to any gene: 8. The CDR3 length is 15 residues. Germline values: CDR1 SGHVT, CDR2 SQSDAQ. CDR3 residues: CASRQGAGTSYEQYF. In nucleotides, the CDR3 is TGTGCCAGCAGGCAAGGAGCGGGGACCTCCTACGAGCAGTACTTC. Based on the CDR3 plus reference TRBV7-4 and TRBJ2-7, the full variable domain is GAGVSQSPRYKVAKRGRDVALRCDSISGHVTLYWYRQTLGQGSEVLTYSQSDAQRDKSGRPSGRFSAERPERSVSTLKIQRTEQGDSAVYLCASRQGAGTSYEQYFGPGTRLTVT.

The chain has TRBV7-3 and TRBJ2-3; D is possibly TRBD2 (6 bases). CDR3 size: 14 residues. V was shortened by 5 bases and J by 3 bases, with 12 bases between the two germline ends. In germline, CDR1 is SGHTA, CDR2 FQGTGA. In DNA, the CDR3 is TGTGCCAGCAGCCCGCCGGGAGCAACAGATACGCAGTATTTT. It encodes CASSPPGATDTQYF.

The chain combines TRBV2 with TRBJ1-1; TRBD1 matches at 11 bases. Germline V gene sequence: CDR1 SNHLY, CDR2 FYNNEI. J was trimmed by 1 base and V by 4 bases; bases with no gene match: 11. The CDR3 is 18 residues long. The CDR3 loop reads CASSGAGTGGGTNTEAFF. Here the CDR3 DNA reads TGTGCCAGCAGTGGGGCCGGGACAGGGGGAGGGACGAACACTGAAGCTTTCTTT. The full variable domain, in which reference TRBV2 and TRBJ1-1 provide the parts outside the CDR3, is EPEVTQTPSHQVTQMGQEVILRCVPISNHLYFYWYRQILGQKVEFLVSFYNNEISEKSEIFDDQFSVERPDGSNFTLKIRSTKLEDSAMYFCASSGAGTGGGTNTEAFFGQGTRLTVV.

The genes are TRBV20-1 and TRBJ1-4; 7 bases are a match to TRBD1. V lost 1 base, J lost 5 bases, and 10 bases stayed unmatched. The CDR3 consists of 16 residues. Germline values: CDR1 DFQATT, CDR2 SNEGSKA (reference sequence). The CDR3 here is CSARGDRVAYNEKLFF. Here the CDR3 DNA reads TGCAGTGCTAGAGGAGACAGGGTGGCCTACAATGAAAAACTGTTTTTT.

With respect to this clonotype: No conserved phenylalanine or tryptophan ends this CDR3, so it is likely a read error. The rearrangement links TRBV13 to TRBJ2-7; D possibly uses TRBD1 or TRBD2 (6 bases each). CDR3 length: 13 amino acids. Germline V gives CDR1 PRHDT, CDR2 FYEKMQ (reference sequence). As DNA, the CDR3 is TGTGCCACCAGCTTAGGGGGGTCCTACGAGCAGTACTGC. It specifies CATSLGGSYEQYC.

The table lists this clonotype with many counts. This chain links TRBV20-1 with TRBJ2-1; 11 positions match TRBD2. Trimming removed 8 bases from V and 14 bases from J; junction bases left unmatched: 17. Germline V lookup: CDR1 DFQATT, CDR2 SNEGSKA (reference sequence). This CDR3 region has 14 residues. DNA of the CDR3: TGCAGTACGACTAGCGGGATGATCACGCAGTCTAAGTTCTTC. This sequence encodes CSTTSGMITQSKFF.

J is TRBJ1-5 and V is TRBV28; 7 bases match TRBD1. The germline CDR1 and CDR2 sequences are MDHEN and SYDVKM. The J segment lost 6 bases and the V segment lost 6 bases, leaving 8 bases of the junction unmatched. CDR3 size: 14 residues. CDR3 sequence reads: CASSTGTVIQPQHF. In nucleotides, the CDR3 is TGTGCCAGCAGCACCGGGACAGTGATTCAGCCCCAGCATTTT.

This clonotype has a single count. V and J are TRBV15 and TRBJ1-2, with a tentative D call TRBD1 (6 bases). The V gene lost 0 bases and the J gene lost 7 bases, with 12 bases spanning the gap. The CDR3 runs to 14 residues. The germline V gene has CDR1 LNHNV and CDR2 YYDKDF (reference sequence). CDR3 sequence (DNA): TGTGCCACCAGCAGAGACCGGACAGCTTCTGGCTACACCTTC. Translation: CATSRDRTASGYTF.

The V call is TRBV7-3, the J call TRBJ2-3; no definite D call. CDR1 and CDR2 (germline): SGHTA, FQGTGA. The CDR3 is 15 residues long. V was clipped by 11 bases and J by 4 bases, with 22 bases between them. CDR3 DNA sequence: TGTGCCTGGAGTGGAAAGTCATCCCTTTCAGATACGCAGTATTTT. Its protein is CAWSGKSSLSDTQYF.

This clonotype was recorded at least ten times. J is TRBJ2-1 and V is TRBV3-1; either TRBD1 or TRBD2 may fit D (5 bases each). Germline loops: CDR1 LGHDT, CDR2 YNNKEL (reference sequence). The CDR3 consists of 15 residues. Trimming removed 2 bases from V and 1 base from J, with 9 bases in between. Written as DNA, the CDR3 is TGTGCCAGCAGCCAACCGGGACCATCCTACAATGAGCAGTTCTTC. It translates to CASSQPGPSYNEQFF.

The chain recombines TRBV25-1 with TRBJ2-1, with D perhaps matching TRBD2 (6 bases). The germline gives CDR1 MGHDK, CDR2 SYGVNS. The length of the CDR3 is 16 residues. V lost 1 base and J 6 bases, leaving 16 bases between the germline ends. In DNA, the CDR3 is TGTGCCAGCAGTGAATCTTGGGGACCCGGGGGCAATGAGCAGTTCTTC. Protein sequence: CASSESWGPGGNEQFF. The full variable domain, in which reference TRBV25-1 and TRBJ2-1 provide the parts outside the CDR3, is EADIYQTPRYLVIGTGKKITLECSQTMGHDKMYWYQQDPGMELHLIHYSYGVNSTEKGDLSSESTVSRIRTEHFPLTLESARPSHTSQYLCASSESWGPGGNEQFFGPGTRLTVL.

This chain connects TRBV7-3 to TRBJ1-6; D ambiguous. V gave up 1 base and J gave up 10 bases, with 8 bases separating them. This CDR3 is built from 13 residues. Looked up from germline, CDR1 is SGHTA and CDR2 is FQGTGA. CDR3 sequence reads: CASSLSANSPLHF. CDR3 sequence (DNA): TGTGCCAGCAGCTTAAGTGCTAACTCACCCCTCCACTTT.

V gene TRBV10-1 combines with J gene TRBJ2-7, with TRBD1 identical over 8 bases. Per the germline V gene, CDR1 is WNHNN and CDR2 is SYGVQD (reference sequence). Germline trimming cut 6 bases from V and 0 bases from J; bases unmatched to any gene: 7. CDR3 size: 15 residues. The CDR3 loop is CASRGQAPSSYEQYV. CDR3 DNA: TGCGCCAGCAGGGGACAGGCTCCGAGCTCCTACGAGCAGTACGTC.

This clonotype was seen ten or more times. The chain has TRBV5-8 and TRBJ2-7; 14 nucleotides align to TRBD2. Looked up from germline, CDR1 is SGHTS and CDR2 is YDEGEE. The CDR3 contains 15 residues. Unmatched junction bases numbered 5, after V lost 4 bases and J lost 5 bases. For the CDR3, the DNA is TGTGCCAGCAGCCGGGGACTAGCGGGAGAGGACGAGCAGTACTTC. This encodes CASSRGLAGEDEQYF.

This clonotype was found many times. The V and J genes are TRBV6-2 or TRBV6-3 and TRBJ2-1; D is unresolved. The CDR3 is made up of 16 amino acids. Germline-derived CDR1 and CDR2 are MNHEY and SVGEGT. Between the trimmed V and J ends, which lost 0 bases and 2 bases, there was a span of 11 bases. This CDR3 reads CASSYSRIRTYNEQFF. The CDR3 nucleotides read TGTGCCAGCAGTTACTCGAGGATCAGAACCTACAATGAGCAGTTCTTC.

This clonotype came up a few times. V gene TRBV18 combines with J gene TRBJ2-3; possibly TRBD2 for D (5 bases). V lost 2 bases, J lost 2 bases, and 8 bases lay in between. CDR1 is KGHSH, CDR2 LQKENI, per germline. The CDR3 extends over 14 amino acids. The CDR3 region has the DNA TGTGCCAGCTCACCAGGCGGACTCACAGATACGCAGTATTTT. Protein product: CASSPGGLTDTQYF. The whole variable domain, remainder taken from reference TRBV18 and TRBJ2-3, is NAGVMQNPRHLVRRRGQEARLRCSPMKGHSHVYWYRQLPEEGLKFMVYLQKENIIDESGMPKERFSAEFPKEGPSILRIQQVVRGDSAAYFCASSPGGLTDTQYFGPGTRLTVL.

Note on this clonotype: The junction does not match germline at one end; this may be a read error. The V call is TRBV7-2, the J call TRBJ2-5; 13 bases map to TRBD2. CDR1 and CDR2 (germline): SGHTA, FQGNSA. The CDR3 loop spans 16 amino acids. CDR3 loop: CASTGGLAGIQGTQHF. In DNA form, the CDR3 reads TGTGCCAGCACCGGGGGACTAGCGGGAATCCAAGGGACCCAGCACTTC. The entire variable domain, with the rest obtained from reference TRBV7-2 and TRBJ2-5, is as follows: GAGVSQSPSNKVTEKGKDVELRCDPISGHTALYWYRQSLGQGLEFLIYFQGNSAPDKSGLPSDRFSAERTGGSVSTLTIQRTQQEDSAVYLCASTGGLAGIQGTQHFGPGTRLLVL.

This clonotype showed up many times. The junction and the germline gene differ at one end; a read error may be behind it. The gene calls are TRBV6-2 or TRBV6-3 and TRBJ2-7; 13 nucleotides match TRBD2. CDR3 length equals 12 residues. From germline, CDR1 is MNHEY and CDR2 SVGEGT. DNA of the CDR3: TGTGCCAGCAGCTCCCTACTAGCGGGAGGGGACTTC. It is translated as CASSSLLAGGDF.

In this sample, this clonotype turned up many times. The chain links TRBV6-6 to TRBJ2-2; TRBD1 matches at 7 bases. Germline CDR1 reads MNHNY; CDR2 reads SVGAGI (reference sequence). CDR3 length equals 15 residues. V lost 4 bases to trimming and J lost 6 bases; unmatched junction nucleotides: 8. CDR3 in amino acids: CASSFNTGEAGELFF. The DNA of the CDR3 is TGTGCCAGCAGTTTTAACACAGGGGAAGCCGGGGAGCTGTTTTTT.

This sequence joins TRBV7-2 and TRBJ2-7; TRBD2 matches at 14 bases. The germline CDR1 and CDR2 sequences are SGHTA and FQGNSA. The V and J ends lost 4 bases and 2 bases, in that order; junction bases with no gene match: 4. There are 16 residues in the CDR3. The CDR3 nucleotides are TGTGCCAGCAGCTCTACGACTAGCGGGAGGGCCTACGAGCAGTACTTC. Its translation is CASSSTTSGRAYEQYF.

The CDR3 DNA is TGTGCCAGCAGCGCCTCAGGACTAACGGGAGTCGCCGGGGCCAACGTCCTGACTTTC. The encoded protein is CASSASGLTGVAGANVLTF. The V call is TRBV9, the J call TRBJ2-6, with D possibly TRBD2 on 6 matching bases. This CDR3 is 19 amino acids long. Trimming pared 3 bases from V and 4 bases from J, leaving 23 bases between. Germline V gives CDR1 SGDLS, CDR2 YYNGEE.

V and J are TRBV5-1 and TRBJ1-2, with TRBD1 matching 7 bases. Germline CDR1 reads SGHRS; CDR2 reads YFSETQ. The J segment lost 4 bases and the V segment lost 6 bases, leaving 9 bases of the junction unmatched. The CDR3 loop spans 14 amino acids. The CDR3 DNA follows: TGCGCCAGCAAACCTCCGGGGACAGCCTATGGCTACACCTTC. It codes for CASKPPGTAYGYTF.